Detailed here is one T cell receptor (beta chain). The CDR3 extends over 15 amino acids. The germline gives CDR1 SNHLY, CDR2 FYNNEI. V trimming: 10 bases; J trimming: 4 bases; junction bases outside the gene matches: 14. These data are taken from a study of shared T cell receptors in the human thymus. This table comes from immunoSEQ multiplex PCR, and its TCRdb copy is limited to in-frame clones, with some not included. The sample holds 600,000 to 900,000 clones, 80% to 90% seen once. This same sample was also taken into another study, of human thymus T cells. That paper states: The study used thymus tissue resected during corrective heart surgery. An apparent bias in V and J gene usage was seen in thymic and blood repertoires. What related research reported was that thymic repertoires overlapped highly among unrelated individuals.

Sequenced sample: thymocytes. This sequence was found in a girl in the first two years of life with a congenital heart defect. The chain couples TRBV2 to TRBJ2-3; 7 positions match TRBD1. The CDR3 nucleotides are TGTGCCACTTGGGCCCCCACCGGGACAGCAGATACGCAGTATTTT. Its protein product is CATWAPTGTADTQYF.